These 19 T cell receptor beta chains were all obtained from the same sample, sequenced in a study of blood T cell repertoires in COVID-19. The table came from immunoSEQ multiplex PCR; TCRdb's copy has only in-frame clones and leaves some out. This sample carries fewer than 250,000 clones, 80% to 90% of them seen once, and the ten largest clones take around 7%. Specimen: PBMCs or T cells enriched from blood (not recorded which). The receptors derive from a man under 40 in a cohort exposed to, infected with or recovered from COVID-19 (not recorded which).

The V and J genes are TRBV6-1 and TRBJ1-2; D ambiguous. Per the germline V gene, CDR1 is MNHNS and CDR2 is SASEGT. Trimming shortened V by 1 base and J by 4 bases, and 10 bases separated the two germline ends. The CDR3 runs to 14 residues. The CDR3 region is CASSEGVQVYGYTF. DNA for the CDR3: TGTGCCAGCAGTGAAGGGGTGCAGGTCTATGGCTACACCTTC.

V and J are TRBV29-1 and TRBJ2-3, with TRBD2 matching over 9 bases. CDR3 length equals 18 residues. The junction had 13 bases not matched to a gene; V was cut back by 3 bases and J by 0 bases. Germline V gives CDR1 SQVTM, CDR2 ANQGSEA. CDR3 nucleotides: TGCAGCGTTGACGGGCTTTGGGCGGGAGGGCGCAGCACAGATACGCAGTATTTT. This translates into CSVDGLWAGGRSTDTQYF.

The chain has TRBV5-1 and TRBJ2-6; D is ambiguous. CDR1 SGHRS and CDR2 YFSETQ come from the germline V gene. The CDR3 sequence is 17 residues long. V was pared by 2 bases and J by 0 bases, with 12 bases between. CDR3 coding DNA: TGCGCCAGCAGCTTAATCGTCGAGCTCTCTGGGGCCAACGTCCTGACTTTC. It is translated as CASSLIVELSGANVLTF.

This clone was seen only once. V and J are TRBV29-1 and TRBJ1-5, with 7 positions matching TRBD1. CDR1 is SQVTM and CDR2 is ANQGSEA in the germline V gene. The trim removed 7 bases at V and 2 bases at J, leaving 8 bases unmatched. The CDR3 length is 14 residues. This chain's CDR3 is CSASTGSGNQPQHF. CDR3 DNA: TGCAGCGCCTCGACAGGGTCGGGCAATCAGCCCCAGCATTTT.

This clone was picked up one time. The V gene is TRBV5-1, the J gene TRBJ2-3, with 7 bases lining up with TRBD2. The CDR3 runs to 14 residues. Germline V gene lookup returns CDR1 SGHRS and CDR2 YFSETQ. The trim removed 2 bases at V and 6 bases at J, leaving 6 bases unmatched. CDR3 sequence reads: CASSLAGSADTQYF. CDR3 in DNA: TGCGCCAGCAGCTTAGCGGGAAGCGCGGATACGCAGTATTTT. Variable domain in full (rest from reference TRBV5-1 and TRBJ2-3): KAGVTQTPRYLIKTRGQQVTLSCSPISGHRSVSWYQQTPGQGLQFLFEYFSETQRNKGNFPGRFSGRQFSNSRSEMNVSTLELGDSALYLCASSLAGSADTQYFGPGTRLTVL.

This chain connects TRBV6-1 to TRBJ2-1; 9 bases map to TRBD2. CDR1 and CDR2 (germline): MNHNS, SASEGT. There are 19 residues in the CDR3. J gave up 0 bases and V 4 bases, and 13 bases lay outside the gene matches. The CDR3 reads CASSGSGLAISSSYNEQFF. The CDR3 DNA reads as TGTGCCAGCAGTGGGAGTGGACTAGCGATTTCGAGCTCCTACAATGAGCAGTTCTTC.

J is TRBJ2-1 and V is TRBV9; 10 bases align to TRBD2. There are 15 residues in the CDR3. Germline trimming cut 1 base from V and 6 bases from J; bases unmatched to any gene: 4. Germline-derived CDR1 and CDR2 are SGDLS and YYNGEE. CDR3 nucleotide sequence: TGTGCCAGCAGCGTATTGGCTAGCGGGAGCAATGAGCAGTTCTTC. It codes for CASSVLASGSNEQFF.

This clone was seen a single time. The chain recombines TRBV5-6 with TRBJ1-5; the match to TRBD1 covers 7 bases. Germline CDR1 reads SGHDT; CDR2 reads YYEEEE. This CDR3 spans 17 amino acids. V lost 2 bases and J lost 2; bases outside the gene matches: 10. The CDR3 loop reads CASSLRQGGIGNQPQHF. In DNA, the CDR3 is TGTGCCAGCAGCTTACGGCAGGGGGGTATCGGCAATCAGCCCCAGCATTTT.

CDR3 amino acids: CASRRTGVSGYTF. The CDR3 DNA is TGTGCCAGTAGGCGAACAGGGGTGTCTGGCTACACCTTC. J is TRBJ1-2 and V is TRBV19; 7 bases match TRBD1. Germline CDR1 LNHDA, CDR2 SQIVND (reference sequence). The CDR3 is made up of 13 amino acids. V shed 6 bases and J 7 bases; nucleotides not matched to a gene: 8.

J is TRBJ2-1 and V is TRBV3-1 (or the pseudogene TRBV3-2); a possible D gene is TRBD1 (6 bases). There are 12 residues in the CDR3. The V gene's germline CDR1 is LGHDT and CDR2 YNNKEL (reference sequence). Trimming removed 6 bases from V and 3 bases from J, with 6 bases in between. CDR3 nucleotides: TGTGCCAGCAGACAGGGCTACAATGAGCAGTTCTTC. Its translation: CASRQGYNEQFF.

The V and J genes are TRBV10-1 and TRBJ2-3, with 8 bases aligning to TRBD2. Germline loops: CDR1 WNHNN, CDR2 SYGVQD (reference sequence). There are 15 residues in the CDR3. The junction had 3 bases not matched to a gene; V was cut back by 0 bases and J by 4 bases. The CDR3 nucleotides read TGCGCCAGCAGTGAGTCGCGGGGGGCTGCAGATACGCAGTATTTT. Its protein product is CASSESRGAADTQYF.

The V and J genes are TRBV28 and TRBJ1-2; TRBD1 agrees at 9 bases. The CDR3 has 16 residues. From germline, CDR1 is MDHEN and CDR2 SYDVKM. Germline trimming cut 4 bases from V and 7 bases from J; bases unmatched to any gene: 13. The CDR3 loop is CASSSAGTGRRSGYTF. Here the CDR3 DNA reads TGTGCCAGCAGTTCCGCCGGGACAGGGAGAAGAAGTGGCTACACCTTC.

The gene calls are TRBV7-3 and TRBJ2-3, with 8 bases matching TRBD1. This CDR3 region has 15 residues. J lost 2 bases, V lost 4 bases, and 5 bases had no gene match. Per germline, CDR1 SGHTA and CDR2 FQGTGA. DNA of the CDR3: TGTGCCAGCAGCTCTCGGACAGGGCCCACAGATACGCAGTATTTT. Amino acids: CASSSRTGPTDTQYF.

The sample holds a few counts of this clone. The chain combines TRBV3-1 (or the pseudogene TRBV3-2) with TRBJ2-5; the D is unclear. CDR1 is LGHDT, CDR2 YNNKEL, per germline (reference sequence). This CDR3 has 11 residues. V lost 2 bases and J lost 6, with 4 bases in between. CDR3 in DNA: TGTGCCAGCAGCCAAAAGCAGACCCAGTACTTC. Residues: CASSQKQTQYF.

The chain uses TRBV28 and TRBJ2-6, with a weak D call TRBD1 (5 bases). This CDR3 has 15 amino acids. Germline-derived CDR1 and CDR2 are MDHEN and SYDVKM. V lost 4 bases to trimming and J lost 0 bases, with 7 bases between them. Here the CDR3 DNA reads TGTGCCAGCAGTTCTACAGGCTCTGGGGCCAACGTCCTGACTTTC. This sequence encodes CASSSTGSGANVLTF.

The V gene is TRBV29-1, the J gene TRBJ2-1; TRBD2 is a possible D gene (5 bases). V lost 3 bases to trimming and J lost 2 bases, with 17 bases between them. Germline CDR1 reads SQVTM; CDR2 reads ANQGSEA. This CDR3 comprises 16 residues. The CDR3 nucleotides read TGCAGCGTTGAGGACCCACTAAGCGGAACCTACAATGAGCAGTTCTTC. Translating gives CSVEDPLSGTYNEQFF.

In its sample, this clone was seen a few times. The V and J genes are TRBV5-1 and TRBJ2-2; a possible D gene is TRBD2 (6 bases). Trimming shortened V by 2 bases and J by 1 base, and 18 bases separated the two germline ends. This CDR3 has 18 residues. CDR1 is SGHRS, CDR2 YFSETQ, per germline. This chain's CDR3 is CASSFGSAGHVNTGELFF. The CDR3 coding sequence is TGCGCCAGCAGCTTCGGGTCAGCGGGCCACGTGAACACCGGGGAGCTGTTTTTT.

This rearrangement joins TRBV24-1 to TRBJ1-1; D is possibly TRBD1 (6 bases). The CDR3 is made up of 14 amino acids. Germline CDR1 KGHDR, CDR2 SFDVKD. Trimming stripped 4 bases from V and 2 bases from J, with 10 bases between. The CDR3 DNA reads TGTGCCACCAGTGACCCTGGGACAAACACTGAAGCTTTCTTT. Translation gives CATSDPGTNTEAFF.

The V gene is TRBV6-5, the J gene TRBJ2-7; D might be TRBD1 (6 bases). This CDR3 has 16 residues. V lost 0 bases to trimming and J lost 3 bases, with 15 bases between them. From germline, CDR1 is MNHEY and CDR2 SVGAGI. The CDR3 is CASSYSSRGNLYEQYF. The CDR3 DNA reads TGTGCCAGCAGTTACTCGAGCAGGGGAAACCTCTACGAGCAGTACTTC.